This TCR beta chain is drawn from a study of Ad26.COV2.S vaccination and SARS-CoV-2 variants. Study context: The trial was COV1001 and the donor's arm was Ad26.COV2.S. Each vaccinee took Ad26.COV2.S intramuscularly, once or twice 56 days apart.

Notes on the study in general: After vaccination, substantial breadth of spike-specific CD8+ and CD4+ responses was reported.

Assay: immunoSEQ multiplex PCR; the TCRdb copy retains only in-frame clones and omits some. The sample lists 400,000 to 500,000 clones; roughly 87% were seen once. Stated treatment: about 20 received Ad26.COV2.S at low or high dose, single or two shots; roughly five received placebo; per-sample allocation not given. The study sampled participants on day 63 after the first vaccine or placebo injection. With respect to this clone: Antigen specificity is unknown.

This receptor was taken from a person aged 18-65 years who received the Ad26.COV2.S COVID-19 vaccine or a placebo. Sequencing used peripheral blood, obtained in a trial of Ad26.COV2.S vaccine versus placebo.

DNA for the CDR3: TGTGCCACCACAGAGGGTAGCAATCAGCCCCAGCATTTT. Its translation: CATTEGSNQPQHF. The chain joins TRBV28 to TRBJ1-5, with D uncertain. This CDR3 is 13 amino acids long. The germline V gene has CDR1 MDHEN and CDR2 SYDVKM. Trimming took 10 bases from V and 0 from J, leaving 10 bases between them.